This is a list of T cell receptor beta chains from one sample in a study of blood T cell repertoires in COVID-19. TCRdb's table, derived via immunoSEQ multiplex PCR, lists solely in-frame clones and lacks some. The sample yields about 220,000 clones, more than 65% seen once. Sequenced input: peripheral blood. These receptors came from a man aged 45-65 years with active or convalescent COVID-19. CDR3s include the opening cysteine and the closing phenylalanine or tryptophan. A D gene is named only where the DNA matches it firmly. Size values are once, few and many counts, or a class for expanded clones, and some rows have none.

j_call clone_size v_call d_call cdr3_aa cdr3_nt
TRBJ2-1 - TRBV7-2 TRBD2 CASSLGWASGGLSYNEQFF TGTGCCAGCAGCTTAGGGTGGGCTAGCGGAGGGCTTTCCTACAATGAGCAGTTCTTC
TRBJ1-4 - TRBV13 TRBD1 CASSSQGVGSEKLFF TGTGCCAGCAGCTCCCAGGGGGTAGGGAGTGAAAAACTGTTTTTT
TRBJ1-3 - TRBV2 - CASTPHRGSGNTIYF TGTGCCAGCACTCCACATAGGGGTTCAGGAAACACCATATATTTT
TRBJ2-7 - TRBV5-1 - CASSSLRGTYEQYF TGCGCCAGCAGCTCTCTGCGGGGTACCTACGAGCAGTACTTC
TRBJ2-5 - TRBV11-3 TRBD2 CASSLVLTGGPGETQYF TGTGCCAGCAGCTTAGTTCTGACGGGAGGGCCAGGAGAGACCCAGTACTTC
TRBJ1-4 - TRBV25-1 - CASSEVGSEKLFF TGTGCCAGCAGTGAGGTTGGGAGTGAAAAACTGTTTTTT
TRBJ2-1 once TRBV7-3 TRBD2 CASSKGLAGVNEQFF TGTGCCAGCAGCAAGGGACTAGCGGGGGTCAATGAGCAGTTCTTC
TRBJ1-4 once TRBV28 TRBD1 CASSFTGGEGEKLFF TGTGCCAGCAGTTTCACAGGGGGCGAGGGGGAAAAACTGTTTTTT
TRBJ2-7 once TRBV7-2 - CASSHVQAYEQYF TGTGCCAGCAGCCATGTACAGGCCTACGAGCAGTACTTC
TRBJ2-1 - TRBV11-1 TRBD1 CASSPTRGPYNEQFF TGTGCCAGCAGCCCCACGAGGGGGCCCTACAATGAGCAGTTCTTC
TRBJ1-6 - TRBV5-1 - CASSLVTPDSPLHF TGCGCCAGCAGCTTGGTAACGCCAGATTCACCCCTCCACTTT
TRBJ2-5 - TRBV11-2 - CASSPDAQWGSQETQYF TGTGCCAGCAGCCCTGACGCCCAATGGGGCTCGCAAGAGACCCAGTACTTC
TRBJ2-2 - TRBV2 - CASSGLANTGELFF TGTGCCAGCAGCGGCCTAGCGAACACCGGGGAGCTGTTTTTT
TRBJ1-5 - TRBV5-4 TRBD1 CANMTGRRSNQPQHF TGTGCCAACATGACAGGGCGGAGGAGCAATCAGCCCCAGCATTTT
TRBJ2-6 - TRBV28 TRBD1 CASSPGTAGANVLTF TGTGCCAGCAGTCCAGGGACAGCCGGGGCCAACGTCCTGACTTTC
TRBJ2-3 - TRBV25-1 - CASSAGTSTDTQYF TGTGCCAGCAGTGCCGGGACTAGCACAGATACGCAGTATTTT
TRBJ2-7 - TRBV6-6 TRBD2 CASSYERGPYEQYF TGTGCCAGCAGTTACGAGCGGGGGCCCTACGAGCAGTACTTC
TRBJ1-1 - TRBV4-3 TRBD1 CASSQEDRGTEAFF TGCGCCAGCAGCCAAGAGGACAGGGGCACTGAAGCTTTCTTT
TRBJ1-3 - TRBV7-9 - CASSFIRLSGNTIYF TGTGCCAGCAGCTTTATTAGATTATCTGGAAACACCATATATTTT
TRBJ2-1 - TRBV4-3 TRBD2 CASSHLAGDSYNEQFF TGCGCCAGCAGCCACCTAGCGGGAGACTCCTACAATGAGCAGTTCTTC
TRBJ1-1 - TRBV21-1 - CASSKVKPLNTEAFF TGTGCCAGCAGCAAAGTTAAGCCCCTGAACACTGAAGCTTTCTTT
TRBJ2-5 - TRBV5-1 - CASSLVAVGETQYF TGCGCCAGCAGCTTGGTGGCAGTTGGTGAGACCCAGTACTTC
TRBJ2-5 - TRBV7-2 TRBD2 CASSLARGVVAETQYF TGTGCCAGCAGCTTAGCTCGGGGGGTGGTAGCAGAGACCCAGTACTTC
TRBJ2-5 - TRBV3-1/TRBV3-2 TRBD2 CASSQEGTSGILQETQYF TGTGCCAGCAGCCAAGAAGGGACTAGCGGGATCCTTCAAGAGACCCAGTACTTC
TRBJ1-2 - TRBV4-3 - CASSQDRESYGYTF TGCGCCAGCAGCCAAGACAGGGAAAGCTATGGCTACACCTTC
TRBJ2-7 - TRBV19 - CASSIDGRTRNRAYEQYF TGTGCCAGTAGTATAGACGGACGGACTCGAAATCGGGCCTACGAGCAGTACTTC
TRBJ2-2 - TRBV7-3 TRBD1 CASSSKGATGNGELFF TGTGCCAGCAGCTCAAAGGGGGCGACAGGGAACGGGGAGCTGTTTTTT
TRBJ2-1 - TRBV28 TRBD2 CASRYLAGGHEQFF TGTGCCAGCAGGTATCTAGCGGGGGGGCATGAGCAGTTCTTC
TRBJ2-5 - TRBV29-1 TRBD1 CSVVLTPGQGKETQYF TGCAGCGTTGTCTTGACTCCGGGACAGGGAAAAGAGACCCAGTACTTC